This TCR beta chain was found in a study of post-analysis software for immune sequencing data. The germline V gene encodes CDR1 SNHLY and CDR2 FYNNEI. The CDR3 length is 15 residues. Trimming removed 4 bases from V and 2 bases from J, with 14 bases in between. The TCR beta cDNA libraries contained unique molecular identifiers. TCRdb redid the calling of the PCR reads with MiXCR, one entry per CDR3 protein. The sample carries roughly 580,000 distinct CDR3 sequences, 40% to 50% recorded once. Of note for this clonotype: Its target is not known.

The study's findings and limits: F measure showed strong co-clustering of same-batch samples. In multiple sclerosis, normalized Chao1 diversity was significantly below that of controls. Roughly five TRBV segments were significantly more frequent in patients than in controls. TRBV5-6, TRBV5-1 and TRBV20-1 were among these segments.

The specimen was blood. This clonotype originated in a girl aged 5-17 years with multiple sclerosis. The J gene is TRBJ2-5, the V gene TRBV2; D call uncertain. CDR3 in amino acids: CASSVRSSAQETQYF. The CDR3 nucleotides read TGTGCCAGCAGTGTAAGGTCCTCCGCTCAAGAGACCCAGTACTTC.